What follows are 22 T cell receptor beta chains derived from one specimen sequenced in a study of beta chain features in type 1 diabetes. The investigators reverse transcribed all of the isolated RNA, so they sequenced expressed TCRB transcripts. Method: immunoSEQ multiplex PCR; TCRdb's copy keeps in-frame clones and lacks some. The sample contains 250,000 to 350,000 clones, approximately 14% of which appear only once. Sequences were obtained from central memory CD4+ T cells from blood. The receptors derive from a man aged 25 to 40 in good health.

The chain is built from TRBV5-1 and TRBJ1-1; the D gene is possibly TRBD1 (6 bases). Germline-derived CDR1 and CDR2 are SGHRS and YFSETQ. With 5 bases removed from V and 7 bases from J, the gap between germline ends came to 18 bases. CDR3 length equals 14 residues. The DNA for the CDR3 is TGCGCCAGCAGTCCCATTGCAGGGGAGGTTGAAGCTTTCTTT. This encodes CASSPIAGEVEAFF.

The DNA for the CDR3 is TGTGCCAGCAGTCTCGACAGGGGTCGGTCAAATGAGCAGTTCTTC. Translating it yields CASSLDRGRSNEQFF. The J gene is TRBJ2-1, the V gene TRBV11-3; 8 nucleotides align to TRBD1. This CDR3 is 15 amino acids long. V lost 6 bases, J lost 7 bases, and 11 bases stayed unmatched. The V gene's germline CDR1 is SGHNT and CDR2 YENEEA.

A note on this clone: The sample carries other DNA sequences with the same CDR3. V usage is TRBV5-6 and J usage is TRBJ2-1; D is uncertain. V shed 2 bases and J shed 7 bases, with 7 bases lying between them. CDR1 and CDR2 from the germline V gene are SGHDT and YYEEEE. The CDR3 sequence is 12 residues long. The CDR3 coding sequence is TGTGCCAGCAGCTTTGTCGGGAATGAGCAGTTCTTC. It translates to CASSFVGNEQFF.

This chain joins TRBV7-2 and TRBJ2-1; D not certain. The V gene lost 2 bases and the J gene lost 7 bases, with 9 bases spanning the gap. Germline V gene lookup returns CDR1 SGHTA and CDR2 FQGNSA. The CDR3 is 13 residues long. In nucleotides, the CDR3 is TGTGCCAGCAGCTTAATAACTTCTAATGAGCAGTTCTTC. It yields the protein CASSLITSNEQFF.

V gene TRBV19 combines with J gene TRBJ1-5; 10 bases line up with TRBD1. This CDR3 contains 17 residues. CDR1 and CDR2 (germline): LNHDA, SQIVND (reference sequence). V lost 9 bases to trimming and J lost 1 base; unmatched junction nucleotides: 12. Written as DNA, the CDR3 is TGTGCCAGCCGACGCGGGACAGGGGATTTAAGCAATCAGCCCCAGCATTTT. As protein: CASRRGTGDLSNQPQHF.

This clone was picked up a small number of times. This sequence joins TRBV5-4 and TRBJ1-2, with 9 bases that match TRBD1. This CDR3 is built from 13 residues. V lost 4 bases, J lost 3 bases, and 1 base stayed unmatched. Germline CDR1 is SGHNT and CDR2 is YYREEE (reference sequence). The CDR3 DNA sequence: TGTGCCAGCAGCGGGACAGGGCACTATGGCTACACCTTC. As protein: CASSGTGHYGYTF.

The chain is built from TRBV7-3 and TRBJ2-2; a weak D match, TRBD2 (6 bases). Trimming removed 5 bases at V and 4 bases at J, with 17 bases between. CDR3 length: 16 amino acids. Germline CDR1 reads SGHTA; CDR2 reads FQGTGA. The CDR3, as DNA: TGTGCCAGCAGCCTCGTGGGGGGAGATGCCACCGGGGAGCTGTTTTTT. Translated: CASSLVGGDATGELFF.

The rearrangement joins TRBV7-2 to TRBJ2-1; the D gene could be TRBD1 or TRBD2 (6 bases each). The CDR3 is 16 residues long. Germline V lookup: CDR1 SGHTA, CDR2 FQGNSA. The V end was cut by 5 bases, the J end by 6 bases, with 20 bases between. Here the CDR3 DNA reads TGTGCCAGCAGCCCCCTTGGGGGGCTAGGAGGCAATGAGCAGTTCTTC. Translation: CASSPLGGLGGNEQFF.

The chain employs TRBV7-2 and TRBJ1-5; a weak D match, TRBD1 (6 bases). V lost 5 bases to trimming and J lost 2 bases, with 13 bases between them. Germline CDR1 and CDR2: SGHTA and FQGNSA. The CDR3 spans 15 residues. This chain's CDR3 is CASSRNRDRNQPQHF. The CDR3 region has the DNA TGTGCCAGCAGCCGAAACAGGGACCGCAATCAGCCCCAGCATTTT.

Concerning this clone itself: This sample also contains other DNA sequences that code for the same CDR3. This chain uses TRBV4-3 with TRBJ1-1; D uncertain. This CDR3 is 13 amino acids long. V lost 6 bases to trimming and J lost 1 base, with 9 bases between them. Per germline, CDR1 LGHNA and CDR2 YSLEER. The CDR3 sequence is CASSPQGNTEAFF. CDR3 sequence (DNA): TGCGCCAGCAGTCCCCAAGGGAACACTGAAGCTTTCTTT.

About this clone: At one end, the junction sequence differs from germline, possibly due to a read error. The chain recombines TRBV7-9 with TRBJ2-7; 8 bases are shared with TRBD2. The CDR3 totals 12 residues. From germline, CDR1 is SEHNR and CDR2 FQNEAQ (reference sequence). The CDR3 DNA reads TGTGCCAGCAGCTTAGCAGCTAGCGGGCTCGTCTTC. Its protein is CASSLAASGLVF.

This clone has a handful of counts. The V call is TRBV27, the J call TRBJ1-2, with 10 bases identical to TRBD1. V lost 5 bases to trimming and J lost 4 bases; unmatched junction nucleotides: 4. CDR3 length: 14 residues. Per germline, CDR1 MNHEY and CDR2 SMNVEV (reference sequence). CDR3 sequence reads: CASSPGQGGYGYTF. DNA for the CDR3: TGTGCCAGCAGTCCTGGACAGGGGGGCTATGGCTACACCTTC.

The V call is TRBV7-7, the J call TRBJ2-7, with D uncertain. With 4 bases removed from V and 6 bases from J, the gap between germline ends came to 13 bases. The CDR3 has 13 amino acids. Looked up from germline, CDR1 is SSHAT and CDR2 is FNYEAQ (reference sequence). The CDR3 DNA reads TGTGCCAGCAGCTGGAACTACGTTGCCGAGCAGTACTTC. It is translated as CASSWNYVAEQYF.

The genes are TRBV4-2 and TRBJ2-3; the match to TRBD2 covers 8 bases. Germline V CDR1 and CDR2: LGHNA, YNFKEQ. V was pared by 0 bases and J by 2 bases, with 7 bases of the junction left unmatched. The CDR3 contains 17 residues. CDR3 sequence: CASSQEVAGFYTDTQYF. In DNA form, the CDR3 reads TGTGCCAGCAGCCAAGAGGTAGCGGGATTCTACACAGATACGCAGTATTTT.

This clone was seen a few times. The chain couples TRBV7-8 to TRBJ1-1; the D gene is possibly TRBD1 (6 bases). Germline loops: CDR1 SGHVS, CDR2 FQNEAQ. The CDR3 has 16 residues. V gave up 0 bases and J gave up 1 base, with 12 bases separating them. As DNA, the CDR3 is TGTGCCAGCAGCTTAGCGTGGGGGGGCTGGAACACTGAAGCTTTCTTT. It encodes CASSLAWGGWNTEAFF.

V and J are TRBV7-9 and TRBJ2-3; maybe TRBD2 (6 bases). Trimming pared 4 bases from V and 1 base from J, leaving 9 bases between. This CDR3 comprises 14 residues. Germline CDR1 SEHNR, CDR2 FQNEAQ (reference sequence). CDR3 bases: TGTGCCAGCAGCTCAGGGACTGGCACAGATACGCAGTATTTT. Translated: CASSSGTGTDTQYF. The full variable domain, its missing parts supplied by reference TRBV7-9 and TRBJ2-3, is DTGVSQNPRHKITKRGQNVTFRCDPISEHNRLYWYRQTLGQGPEFLTYFQNEAQLEKSRLLSDRFSAERPKGSFSTLEIQRTEQGDSAMYLCASSSGTGTDTQYFGPGTRLTVL.

The chain is built from TRBV4-1 and TRBJ1-1, with D hard to call. The V end lost 5 bases, the J end lost 1 base, and 11 bases lay between the germline ends. The germline V gene has CDR1 MGHRA and CDR2 YSYEKL. The CDR3 is made up of 14 amino acids. This chain's CDR3 is CASSVLHGNTEAFF. The CDR3 DNA reads as TGCGCCAGCAGCGTCCTCCATGGGAACACTGAAGCTTTCTTT.

The chain couples TRBV2 to TRBJ2-7; 10 nucleotides match TRBD1. V dropped 10 bases and J dropped 0; count of bases not matched to a gene: 9. The CDR3 extends over 15 amino acids. In germline, CDR1 is SNHLY, CDR2 FYNNEI. The CDR3 sequence: CAIGRQGASSYEQYF. CDR3 DNA: TGTGCCATAGGTAGACAGGGGGCGAGCTCCTACGAGCAGTACTTC.

This clone came up a few times. The junction departs from germline at one end; a sequencing error may be responsible. V is TRBV10-3 and J is TRBJ2-1; perhaps TRBD1 as D (6 bases). Looked up from germline, CDR1 is ENHRY and CDR2 is SYGVKD. CDR3 length equals 15 residues. The CDR3 here is CASSERGGGQGSPFF. The CDR3 DNA sequence: TGTGCCAGCAGTGAACGGGGTGGCGGTCAGGGGTCCCCGTTCTTC.

V usage is TRBV11-2 and J usage is TRBJ2-5; 7 nucleotides line up with TRBD2. Germline CDR1 reads SGHAT; CDR2 reads FQNNGV. With V trimmed by 4 bases and J by 7 bases, 12 bases remained unmatched. The CDR3 runs to 15 residues. The CDR3 loop is CASSSEMGGRGTQYF. The CDR3 nucleotides read TGTGCCAGCAGCTCGGAGATGGGTGGGAGGGGGACCCAGTACTTC.

The rearrangement links TRBV6-1 to TRBJ2-7; 7 bases match TRBD1. Unmatched junction bases numbered 12, after V lost 11 bases and J lost 5 bases. This CDR3 contains 13 residues. Germline V gives CDR1 MNHNS, CDR2 SASEGT. The CDR3 nucleotides read TGTGCCGCCAGGGGGAGTCTAAGCAACGAGCAGTACGTC. It specifies CAARGSLSNEQYV.

This chain connects TRBV27 to TRBJ2-3; D might be TRBD2 (6 bases). Looked up from germline, CDR1 is MNHEY and CDR2 is SMNVEV (reference sequence). Trimming took off 1 base at V and 1 base at J, with 12 bases between the two ends. CDR3 size: 16 residues. This chain's CDR3 is CASSLFGGTGTDTQYF. As DNA, the CDR3 is TGTGCCAGCAGTTTATTTGGCGGGACCGGCACAGATACGCAGTATTTT.